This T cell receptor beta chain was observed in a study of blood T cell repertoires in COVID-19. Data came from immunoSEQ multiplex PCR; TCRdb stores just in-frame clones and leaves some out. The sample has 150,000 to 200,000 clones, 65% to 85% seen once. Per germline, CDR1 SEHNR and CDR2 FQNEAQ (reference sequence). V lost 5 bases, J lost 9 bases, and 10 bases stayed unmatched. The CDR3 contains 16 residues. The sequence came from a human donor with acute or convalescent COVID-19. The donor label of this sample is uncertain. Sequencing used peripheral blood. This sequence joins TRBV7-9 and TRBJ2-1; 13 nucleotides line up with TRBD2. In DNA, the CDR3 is TGTGCCAGCAGCCCGTGGACTAGCGGGAGCAGCAGTGAGCAGTTCTTC. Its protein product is CASSPWTSGSSSEQFF.